Listed below are T cell receptor beta chains from one sample, sequenced in a study of beta chain features in type 1 diabetes. Method: immunoSEQ multiplex PCR; TCRdb's copy keeps in-frame clones and lacks some. The sample lists about 660,000 clones, more than 12% occurring once. Sequencing input: naive CD4+ T cells from blood. These receptors were obtained from a man younger than 35 with type 1 diabetes. Each CDR3 is given with its conserved first and last residue. A D gene is named only where the DNA matches it firmly. The listing skips clone size in some rows; elsewhere it reads once, few, many or a size class.

>TRBD2|TRBV5-4|NA|TRBJ2-2
CASSLPLLAGGPTGELFF
TGTGCCAGCAGCTTGCCGCTACTAGCGGGAGGTCCCACCGGGGAGCTGTTTTTT
>NA|TRBV7-2|few|TRBJ2-3
CASSLGTSTDTQYF
TGTGCCAGCAGCTTGGGGACCTCCACGGATACGCAGTATTTT
>NA|TRBV28|few|TRBJ2-6
CASSYTGANVLTF
TGTGCCAGCAGTTACACTGGGGCCAACGTCCTGACTTTC
>NA|TRBV2|few|TRBJ1-3
CASSARVGGNTIYF
TGTGCCAGCAGTGCGAGGGTTGGTGGAAACACCATATATTTT
>NA|TRBV6-5|NA|TRBJ2-7
CASSYSIRQDYEQYF
TGTGCCAGCAGTTACTCGATACGACAGGACTACGAGCAGTACTTC
>TRBD1|TRBV7-8|NA|TRBJ1-4
CASSPDRGSEKLFF
TGTGCCAGCAGCCCAGACAGGGGGAGCGAAAAACTGTTTTTT
>NA|TRBV19|few|TRBJ1-2
CASIDRGVYGYTF
TGTGCCAGTATAGACAGAGGGGTCTATGGCTACACCTTC
>NA|TRBV29-1|NA|TRBJ1-1
CSVEGTLNTEAFF
TGCAGCGTTGAAGGTACCCTGAACACTGAAGCTTTCTTT
>TRBD2|TRBV9|few|TRBJ2-1
CASSSSSGSLNEQFF
TGTGCCAGCAGCTCCTCTAGCGGGAGTCTGAATGAGCAGTTCTTC
>NA|TRBV29-1|NA|TRBJ2-2
CSVKGQFTGELFF
TGCAGCGTTAAAGGACAGTTCACCGGGGAGCTGTTTTTT
>NA|TRBV7-2|few|TRBJ2-5
CASSLEGVGETQYF
TGTGCCAGCAGCTTAGAAGGTGTGGGGGAGACCCAGTACTTC
>NA|TRBV30|few|TRBJ2-5
CAWSVLREETQYF
TGTGCCTGGAGTGTATTAAGGGAGGAGACCCAGTACTTC
>TRBD1|TRBV7-2|NA|TRBJ1-2
CASSFDRVGYGYTF
TGTGCCAGCAGCTTCGACAGGGTAGGCTATGGCTACACCTTC
>NA|TRBV30|few|TRBJ2-1
CAGKNDHYNEQFF
TGTGCCGGCAAAAACGACCACTACAATGAGCAGTTCTTC
>NA|TRBV30|few|TRBJ2-3
CAWSSPSTLQGTQYF
TGTGCCTGGAGTTCCCCTTCAACATTGCAGGGTACGCAGTATTTT
>NA|TRBV6-6|NA|TRBJ1-2
CASSSTGYTF
TGTGCCAGCAGTTCTACCGGCTACACCTTC
>TRBD2|TRBV2|NA|TRBJ2-1
CASSGTSPDLSYNEQFF
TGTGCCAGCAGTGGGACTAGCCCGGACCTCTCCTACAATGAGCAGTTCTTC
>NA|TRBV5-1|NA|TRBJ2-3
CASSLFTLALGDTQYF
TGCGCCAGCAGCTTATTTACGCTAGCGTTGGGAGATACGCAGTATTTT
>NA|TRBV30|NA|TRBJ2-1
CAWSTGLYNEQFF
TGTGCCTGGAGTACAGGTCTATACAATGAGCAGTTCTTC
>NA|TRBV20-1|few|TRBJ2-1
CSARDRSEQFF
TGCAGTGCTAGAGATCGGAGTGAGCAGTTCTTC
>NA|TRBV5-1|once|TRBJ2-1
CASSDSSDVNEQFF
TGCGCCAGCAGCGATAGTTCGGACGTCAATGAGCAGTTCTTC
>NA|TRBV2|NA|TRBJ2-3
CASSMTPAGSTDTQYF
TGTGCCAGCAGTATGACCCCTGCGGGGAGCACAGATACGCAGTATTTT
>NA|TRBV6-1|few|TRBJ2-3
CASSERGYADTQYF
TGTGCCAGCAGTGAACGAGGGTATGCGGATACGCAGTATTTT
>NA|TRBV30|few|TRBJ2-1
CAWSVQIGGFNEQFF
TGTGCCTGGAGTGTACAGATTGGCGGGTTTAATGAGCAGTTCTTC
>NA|TRBV9|NA|TRBJ2-5
CASSVALNPRETQYF
TGTGCCAGCAGCGTCGCATTAAACCCCAGGGAGACCCAGTACTTC
>TRBD2|TRBV11-2|NA|TRBJ2-1
CASSLGRGLAASYNEQFF
TGTGCCAGCAGCTTAGGACGGGGACTAGCGGCATCCTACAATGAGCAGTTCTTC
>NA|TRBV18|NA|TRBJ2-7
CASSHETLSYEQYF
TGTGCCAGCTCACACGAGACATTGTCCTACGAGCAGTACTTC
>TRBD1|TRBV5-1|once|TRBJ1-1
CASSIRDRVTEAFF
TGCGCCAGCTCCATACGGGACAGAGTAACTGAAGCTTTCTTT
>NA|TRBV28|few|TRBJ1-1
CAAEQNTEAFF
TGTGCCGCTGAGCAGAACACTGAAGCTTTCTTT
>NA|TRBV29-1|few|TRBJ1-2
CSASGSTQKNYGYTF
TGCAGCGCCTCGGGCAGCACCCAGAAGAACTATGGCTACACCTTC
>NA|TRBV9|NA|TRBJ2-5
CASSVEDRTETQYF
TGTGCCAGCAGCGTGGAGGACAGAACAGAGACCCAGTACTTC
>TRBD1|TRBV2|NA|TRBJ1-1
CASRTGVDTEAFF
TGTGCCAGCAGGACAGGGGTTGACACTGAAGCTTTCTTT
>NA|TRBV29-1|few|TRBJ1-1
CNTDQAFF
TGCAACACGGACCAAGCTTTCTTT
>TRBD1|TRBV5-1|NA|TRBJ2-3
CASRPGQGSTDTQYF
TGCGCCAGCAGACCAGGACAGGGGAGCACAGATACGCAGTATTTT
>NA|TRBV6-5|few|TRBJ2-3
CASSSGSYTQYF
TGTGCCAGCAGCTCCGGAAGCTATACGCAGTATTTT
>TRBD2|TRBV9|few|TRBJ2-1
CASSVVGSGANEQFF
TGTGCCAGCAGCGTAGTGGGTAGCGGGGCTAATGAGCAGTTCTTC
>NA|TRBV6-6|few|TRBJ2-5
CASSTGYETQYF
TGTGCCAGCAGCACAGGGTATGAGACCCAGTACTTC